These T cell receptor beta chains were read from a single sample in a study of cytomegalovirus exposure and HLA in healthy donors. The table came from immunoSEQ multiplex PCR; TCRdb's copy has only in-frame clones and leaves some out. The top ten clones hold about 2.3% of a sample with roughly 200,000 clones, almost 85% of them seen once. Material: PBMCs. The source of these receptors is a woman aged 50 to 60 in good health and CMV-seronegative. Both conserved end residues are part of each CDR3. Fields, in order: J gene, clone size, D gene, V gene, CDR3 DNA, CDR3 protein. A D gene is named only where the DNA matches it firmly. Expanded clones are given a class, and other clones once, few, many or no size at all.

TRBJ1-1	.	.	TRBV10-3	TGTGCCATCAGTGCTGCAGGCACGAACACTGAAGCTTTCTTT	CAISAAGTNTEAFF
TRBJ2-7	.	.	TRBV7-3	TGTGCCAGCAGCCCCGGGTCCCCCTCCTACGAGCAGTACTTC	CASSPGSPSYEQYF
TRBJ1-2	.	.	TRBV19	TGTGCCAGTAGCCCTGATCCTCCCTCCCCACAGGTTGCCTATGGCTACACCTTC	CASSPDPPSPQVAYGYTF
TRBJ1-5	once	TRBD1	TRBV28	TGTGCCAGCAGTACCAGACAGGGAGGAAGGTATCAGCCCCAGCATTTT	CASSTRQGGRYQPQHF
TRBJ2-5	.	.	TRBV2	TGTGCCAGCAGTGAAGGGGCAGGGTTGGAGACCCAGTACTTC	CASSEGAGLETQYF
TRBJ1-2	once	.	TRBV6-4	TGTGCCTCCCGGTTGGCCAACGACAAGGGGGGGACCTATGGCTACACCTTC	CASRLANDKGGTYGYTF
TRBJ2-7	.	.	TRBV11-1	TGTGCCAGCAGCTTAGAGGCGACAGGGACTTACGAGCAGTACTTC	CASSLEATGTYEQYF
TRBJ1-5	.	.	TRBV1	TGCACCAGCAGCCAAGTTCACGGGGAGGGAGGCCTGGGCAATAGCAATCAGCCCCAGCATTTT	CTSSQVHGEGGLGNSNQPQHF
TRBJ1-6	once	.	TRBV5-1	TGCGCCAGCAGCAGCGGGAGAAATTCACCCCTCCACTTT	CASSSGRNSPLHF
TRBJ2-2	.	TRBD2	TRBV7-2	TGTGCCAGCAGCTTTAGTATGGGACTAGGGAACACCGGGGAGCTGTTTTTT	CASSFSMGLGNTGELFF
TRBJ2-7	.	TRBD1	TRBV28	TGTGCCAGCAGCCAGGGGACAGGCTCCCCATACGAGCAGTACTTC	CASSQGTGSPYEQYF
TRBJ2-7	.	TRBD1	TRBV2	TGTGCCAGCAGTTGGACAGGCGTTAGCTCCTACGAGCAGTACTTC	CASSWTGVSSYEQYF
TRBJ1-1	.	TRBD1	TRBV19	TGTGCCAGTAGTACCGGAACAGGGGGCGTGAACACTGAAGCTTTCTTT	CASSTGTGGVNTEAFF
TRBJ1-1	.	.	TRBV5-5	TGTGCCAGCAGCTTGCCCCGGAACACTGAAGCTTTCTTT	CASSLPRNTEAFF
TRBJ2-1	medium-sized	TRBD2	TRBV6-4	TGTGCCAGCAGTGACGGGACTAGCGGGAATGAGCAGTTCTTC	CASSDGTSGNEQFF
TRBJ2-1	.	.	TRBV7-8	TGTGCCAGCAGCTTCCGGACAGGCGGGAAAGCGGGAGTAAATGAGCAGTTCTTC	CASSFRTGGKAGVNEQFF
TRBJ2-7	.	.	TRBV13	TGTGCCAGCAGCTTAAACGGGGGAGCGGGCGAGCAGTACTTC	CASSLNGGAGEQYF
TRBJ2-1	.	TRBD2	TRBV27	TGTGCCAGCAGTTCAGGGACTAGCATTATCAATGAGCAGTTCTTC	CASSSGTSIINEQFF
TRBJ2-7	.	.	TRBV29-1	TGCAGCGTTGGGTCCCGAACGGGCTACGAGCAGTACTTC	CSVGSRTGYEQYF
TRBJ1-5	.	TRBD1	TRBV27	TGTGCCAGCAGTCCCGACAGGGACCCTTATCAGCCCCAGCATTTT	CASSPDRDPYQPQHF
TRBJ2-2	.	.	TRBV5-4	TGTGCCAGCAGCCGTACAGGGAACACCGGGGAGCTGTTTTTT	CASSRTGNTGELFF
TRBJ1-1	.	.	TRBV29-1	TGCAGCGTTAGTCCCGGGAACACTGAAGCTTTCTTT	CSVSPGNTEAFF
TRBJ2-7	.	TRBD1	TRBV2	TGTGCCAGCGGCGGCGGCATTGGGACAGGGGGCGAGCAGTACTTC	CASGGGIGTGGEQYF
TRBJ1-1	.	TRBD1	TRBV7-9	TGTGCCAGCAGCTTGGTGGGGACAGGGGGTCCTGAAGCTTTCTTT	CASSLVGTGGPEAFF
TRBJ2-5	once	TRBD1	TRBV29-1	TGCAGCGCCGGGATGGGACAGCCGAGAACCCAGTACTTC	CSAGMGQPRTQYF
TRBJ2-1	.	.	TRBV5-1	TGCGCCAGCAGGTTGATGCAGGGGCGCTCCAACAATGAGCAGTTCTTC	CASRLMQGRSNNEQFF
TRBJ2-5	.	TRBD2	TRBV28	TGTGCCAGCAGTTCCAGACTAGCGGGAGGGGAGGAGACCCAGTACTTC	CASSSRLAGGEETQYF
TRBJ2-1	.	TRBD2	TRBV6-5	TGTGCCAGCAGTTATCTAGCGGGAGCCTACAATGAGCAGTTCTTC	CASSYLAGAYNEQFF
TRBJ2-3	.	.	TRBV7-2	TGTGCCAGCAGCTTAGTATCGCTAGCAACGGATACGCAGTATTTT	CASSLVSLATDTQYF
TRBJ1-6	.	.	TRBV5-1	TGCGCCAGCAGCTTGGAGGAGATTAATTCACCCCTCCACTTT	CASSLEEINSPLHF
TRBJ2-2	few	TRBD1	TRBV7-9	TGTTCCAGCAGCTTTGGACAGGGATTCAACACCGGGGAGCTGTTTTTT	CSSSFGQGFNTGELFF
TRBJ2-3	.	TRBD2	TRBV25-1	TGTGCCAGCAGTGTAACGGGAGGGCCGATGGTGACAGATACGCAGTATTTT	CASSVTGGPMVTDTQYF
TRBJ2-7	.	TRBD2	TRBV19	TGTGCCAGTAGTATAGATCACAAAGGACTAGCGGTAAACGAGCAGTACTTC	CASSIDHKGLAVNEQYF
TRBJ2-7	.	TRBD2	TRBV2	TGTGCCACCACACTAGCGGGAGCACAGCAGTACTTC	CATTLAGAQQYF
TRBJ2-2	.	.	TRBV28	TGTGCCAGCAGTCCAGAGGCCAGGGATGGTACCGGGGAGCTGTTTTTT	CASSPEARDGTGELFF
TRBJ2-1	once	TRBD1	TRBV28	TGTGCCAGCAGCAAACAGACAGGGAGCCCCTACAATGAGCAGTTCTTC	CASSKQTGSPYNEQFF
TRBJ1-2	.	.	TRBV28	TGTGCCAGCAGGCGCGCCCCCAGGGGCTACACCTTC	CASRRAPRGYTF
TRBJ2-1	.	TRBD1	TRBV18	TGTGCCAGCTCACCGGTACAGGGGGAGAATGAGCAGTTCTTC	CASSPVQGENEQFF
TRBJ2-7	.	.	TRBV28	TGTGCCAGCAGCGTGACCGGGAGTCGTTACTTC	CASSVTGSRYF
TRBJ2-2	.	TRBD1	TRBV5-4	TGTGCCAGCAGCGACTCTGGACAGGGTTTGGCAGCCGGGGAGCTGTTTTTT	CASSDSGQGLAAGELFF
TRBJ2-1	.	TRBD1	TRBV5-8	TGTGCCAGCAGCTCCAGGGGGCGCCTCTACAATGAGCAGTTCTTC	CASSSRGRLYNEQFF
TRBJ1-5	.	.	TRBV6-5	TGTGCCAGCAGTTACTCGGGCAGGTCGTCGCCCCAGCATTTT	CASSYSGRSSPQHF
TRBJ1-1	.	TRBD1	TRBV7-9	TGTGCCAGCAGCTTCCGGGACAGGGTAAAATCTGAAGCTTTCTTT	CASSFRDRVKSEAFF
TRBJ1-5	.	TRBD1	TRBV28	TGTGCCAGCCACTCCCCGCAGGGGACAGGGGGACGACAGCCCCAGCATTTT	CASHSPQGTGGRQPQHF
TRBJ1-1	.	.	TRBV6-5	TGTGCCAGCAGGAAGGGAGGTTATAACACTGAAGCTTTCTTT	CASRKGGYNTEAFF
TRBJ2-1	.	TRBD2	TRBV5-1	TGCGCCAGCAGCACCGGGACTAGTTATGAGCAGTTCTTC	CASSTGTSYEQFF
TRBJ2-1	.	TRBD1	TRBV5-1	TGCGCCAGCAGCTTAGGTGGGACAGGGGACTACAATGAGCAGTTCTTC	CASSLGGTGDYNEQFF
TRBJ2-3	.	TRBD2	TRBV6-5	TGTGCCAGCAGTTTTGGCGGGAGGTTGGGTACAGATACGCAGTATTTT	CASSFGGRLGTDTQYF
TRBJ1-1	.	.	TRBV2	TGTGCCAGCTCTCTGTTGAACACTGAAGCTTTCTTT	CASSLLNTEAFF
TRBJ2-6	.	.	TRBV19	TGTGCCAGTAGTATTACGGGTACTGGGGCCAACGTCCTGACTTTC	CASSITGTGANVLTF
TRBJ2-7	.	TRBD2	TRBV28	TGTGCCAGCAGTTTGACCGGACTAGCGGGAGTAGGCGAGCAGTACTTC	CASSLTGLAGVGEQYF